This TCR beta chain was found in a study of technical replicates of blood from a few donors. Generated by immunoSEQ multiplex PCR, the TCRdb table keeps only in-frame clones and is missing some. The sample has 65,000 to 95,000 clones, roughly 94% seen once. The trim removed 5 bases at V and 4 bases at J, leaving 5 bases unmatched. Per the germline V gene, CDR1 is ENHRY and CDR2 is SYGVKD. This CDR3 contains 14 residues. The TCR comes from a human donor in good health. This chain joins TRBV10-3 and TRBJ1-1; TRBD1 matches 9 bases. Sequencing was done on a sample of T cells isolated from PBMCs. The CDR3 region has the DNA TGTGCCATCAGTTCCGGGACAGGGTTCACTGAAGCTTTCTTT. It encodes CAISSGTGFTEAFF.